The clone carrying this T cell receptor beta chain was counted many times. The antigen is undetermined. These data come from a study of spatial heterogeneity in lung cancer. Study overall: The cohort: under 80 early-stage, untreated non-small cell lung cancer patients. As counted in raw reads, each unique TCR and UMI combination appeared more than ten times on average.

Time point of the sample: blood at routine non-recurrence follow-up after resection. Tumor, nontumor lung or frozen PBMC supplied whole RNA that was sequenced unsorted. Findings and limits, study-wide: Resection saw ubiquitous expanded tumor TCRs appear in blood more than follow-up did.

Each TCR cDNA molecule bore a unique molecular identifier. Each CDR3 protein gets one entry after TCRdb re-called the 5' RACE reads with MiXCR. The repertoire has around 110,000 distinct CDR3 sequences, over 9% of them found once; the top ten carry approximately 15%. Germline loops: CDR1 LGHNA, CDR2 YNFKEQ. Trimming stripped 1 base from V and 3 bases from J, with 6 bases between. The CDR3 totals 13 residues. This receptor was taken from a male donor with early-stage non-small cell lung cancer. The chain uses TRBV4-2 and TRBJ2-5, with D unresolved. This specimen was PBMCs, taken at follow-up. CDR3 coding DNA: TGTGCCAGCAGCCAAGGCACGAAAGAGACCCAGTACTTC. Its protein is CASSQGTKETQYF.